Listed below are T cell receptor beta chains from one sample, sequenced in a study of blood T cell repertoires in COVID-19. Sequencing was performed with immunoSEQ multiplex PCR; in TCRdb, only in-frame clones are kept and a portion is missing. This table holds 250,000 to 400,000 clones, approximately 88% found once. The source material was peripheral blood. These receptors originate from a woman aged 30 to 39 with COVID-19, enrolled during active disease. The conserved cysteine and the conserved F or W are not part of the CDR3 here. Fields, in order: V gene, CDR3 protein.

TRBV2 ASRDRFNTEAF
TRBV3-1/TRBV3-2 ASSQVIGQGTNYGYT
TRBV28 AIIGGPGELF
TRBV10-3 AIRDRGGNQPQH
TRBV6-5 ASSYSASGNTDTQY
TRBV4-3 ASSQEIGDSGSADTQY
TRBV7-2 ASSLDRGRQPQH
TRBV27 ASDARDRSNYGYT
TRBV6-2/TRBV6-3 ASSSRTGELF
TRBV27 ASSPKTGFAEAF
TRBV3-1/TRBV3-2 ASSPRGARSPLH
TRBV20-1 NASPDVRGMNTEAF
TRBV6-6 ASSYTPGNTIY
TRBV27 ASSLPGLAGGSPYNEQF
TRBV6-5 ASRMTGSGNTIY
TRBV7-2 ASSIDRVYGYT
TRBV3-1/TRBV3-2 ASSQVGSSGNTIY
TRBV7-2 ASSLRGGLGTDTQY
TRBV18 ASSRQTNTEAF
TRBV10-2 ATQGTDNTGELF
TRBV10-3 AISDLNLNGYT
TRBV29-1 SVGTGYEQY
TRBV7-8 ASSPGTGYLT
TRBV11-2 ASSLGVQGHSPLH
TRBV30 AWRRGEDTEAF
TRBV6-5 ASRLWQGTGETQY
TRBV6-1 ASSEGTATNYGYT
TRBV3-1/TRBV3-2 ASSWDRGREQY
TRBV2 ASSRYSYNEQF
TRBV10-3 AIRDTRGITQY
TRBV6-6 ASWGQGYGYT
TRBV7-2 ASSLARTGEETQY
TRBV11-1 ASSPGTSLDTQY
TRBV28 ASTEGQGAYNEQF
TRBV19 ASSISRGPTNTEAF
TRBV3-1/TRBV3-2 ASSPTPGLAGGIAKNIQY
TRBV5-1 ASGAGTDNYEQY
TRBV7-3 ASSLRGGGAPASGETQY
TRBV3-1/TRBV3-2 ASSQGGVTNYGYT
TRBV4-2 ASSLRELRNYGYT
TRBV5-6 ASSFRQSNTEAF
TRBV7-8 ASSFTLWAPDRETQY
TRBV28 ASSPGGLDGGTEAF
TRBV5-6 ASSQDSNTYNEQF
TRBV6-5 ASSLQGGDTEAF
TRBV6-2/TRBV6-3 ASSYSQYTEAF
TRBV6-2/TRBV6-3 ASSRTSPSYNEQF
TRBV6-2/TRBV6-3 ASSRRSNQPQH
TRBV27 ASSLDRAGETQY
TRBV30 AWSKTLRTERNQPQH
TRBV4-2 ASSRATELSTGELF
TRBV6-1 ASSEFQFYNSPLH
TRBV7-6 ASSLSPGVTGELF
TRBV28 ASTPRGNQPQH
TRBV4-3 ASSRDLGTLSYGYT
TRBV30 AWSVPARGRYEQY
TRBV24-1 ATSDLGGRQAF
TRBV24-1 ATGGGSSYNEQF
TRBV13 ASSLGIDRGSNYGYT
TRBV7-2 ASSLGTGPRGAF